This is a list of T cell receptor beta chains from one sample in a study of T cell repertoires in cytomegalovirus infection. A single record per CDR3 protein comes from TCRdb applying MiXCR to the reads. The top ten clones hold approximately 12% of a sample with around 310,000 distinct CDR3 sequences, under 20% of them seen once. The material sequenced was PBMCs. The source is a human donor in good health (CMV status not recorded). Some clones in this sample may be carry-over from other donors' samples. CDR3s include the opening cysteine and the closing phenylalanine or tryptophan. D genes are given only for firm matches. Not every row has a clone size; where given, it reads once, few, many or a size class.

J gene: TRBJ2-1
clone size: once
D gene: -
V gene: TRBV20-1
CDR3 protein: CSQSENNEQFF
CDR3 DNA: TGCAGTCAGTCAGAAAACAATGAGCAGTTCTTC

J gene: TRBJ2-2
clone size: -
D gene: -
V gene: TRBV6-2/TRBV6-3
CDR3 protein: CASSYGGVGGELFF
CDR3 DNA: TGTGCCAGCAGTTATGGTGGCGTCGGCGGGGAGCTGTTTTTT

J gene: TRBJ2-7
clone size: many
D gene: -
V gene: TRBV6-2/TRBV6-3
CDR3 protein: CASSTTGYEQYF
CDR3 DNA: TGTGCCAGCAGTACTACAGGATACGAGCAGTACTTC

J gene: TRBJ1-5
clone size: -
D gene: -
V gene: TRBV6-1
CDR3 protein: CASGLGGGPHQPQHF
CDR3 DNA: TGTGCCAGCGGGCTAGGGGGGGGCCCCCATCAGCCCCAGCATTTT

J gene: TRBJ1-6
clone size: once
D gene: TRBD1
V gene: TRBV27
CDR3 protein: CASSSGQGRNSPLHF
CDR3 DNA: TGTGCCAGCAGCTCTGGACAGGGGCGAAATTCACCCCTCCACTTT

J gene: TRBJ2-1
clone size: few
D gene: -
V gene: TRBV3-1
CDR3 protein: CASRSWDYNEQFF
CDR3 DNA: TGTGCCAGCAGGTCCTGGGATTACAATGAGCAGTTCTTC

J gene: TRBJ2-1
clone size: -
D gene: -
V gene: TRBV7-9
CDR3 protein: CASSPQSSHGNEQFF
CDR3 DNA: TGTGCCAGCAGCCCCCAAAGCTCCCACGGGAATGAGCAGTTCTTC

J gene: TRBJ2-3
clone size: many
D gene: -
V gene: TRBV7-2
CDR3 protein: CASSLFQGRTDTQYF
CDR3 DNA: TGTGCCAGCAGCTTATTTCAGGGACGCACAGATACGCAGTATTTT

J gene: TRBJ2-3
clone size: -
D gene: -
V gene: TRBV5-1
CDR3 protein: CASSALGSTDTQYF
CDR3 DNA: TGCGCCAGCAGCGCTTTAGGGAGCACAGATACGCAGTATTTT

J gene: TRBJ1-3
clone size: -
D gene: TRBD1
V gene: TRBV20-1
CDR3 protein: CSARASGTGGNTIYF
CDR3 DNA: TGCAGTGCTAGAGCATCCGGGACAGGTGGAAACACCATATATTTT

J gene: TRBJ1-6
clone size: -
D gene: -
V gene: TRBV18
CDR3 protein: CASSPRGPFNSPLHF
CDR3 DNA: TGTGCCAGCTCACCAAGGGGACCCTTCAATTCACCCCTCCACTTT

J gene: TRBJ2-1
clone size: few
D gene: TRBD2
V gene: TRBV10-3
CDR3 protein: CAISGTSGGQYNEQFF
CDR3 DNA: TGTGCCATCAGTGGGACTAGCGGGGGCCAATACAATGAGCAGTTCTTC

J gene: TRBJ1-4
clone size: few
D gene: TRBD1
V gene: TRBV5-6
CDR3 protein: CASSLGQGFNEKLFF
CDR3 DNA: TGTGCCAGCAGCCTAGGACAGGGCTTTAATGAAAAACTGTTTTTT

J gene: TRBJ1-1
clone size: -
D gene: -
V gene: TRBV20-1
CDR3 protein: CSARGVAGGDTEAFF
CDR3 DNA: TGCAGTGCTAGAGGGGTAGCAGGAGGGGACACTGAAGCTTTCTTT

J gene: TRBJ1-5
clone size: -
D gene: -
V gene: TRBV20-1
CDR3 protein: CSAMTVINQPQHF
CDR3 DNA: TGCAGTGCTATGACAGTAATCAATCAGCCCCAGCATTTT

J gene: TRBJ2-1
clone size: few
D gene: TRBD1
V gene: TRBV7-9
CDR3 protein: CASSTPTGVSRSYNEQFF
CDR3 DNA: TGTGCCAGCAGCACACCCACAGGGGTCTCTCGCTCCTACAATGAGCAGTTCTTC

J gene: TRBJ2-7
clone size: -
D gene: TRBD1
V gene: TRBV27
CDR3 protein: CASSLNLGQTYEQYF
CDR3 DNA: TGTGCCAGCAGTTTGAATTTGGGACAGACCTACGAGCAGTACTTC

J gene: TRBJ2-1
clone size: few
D gene: TRBD2
V gene: TRBV20-1
CDR3 protein: CSAESSGGAYEQFF
CDR3 DNA: TGCAGTGCAGAGTCCAGCGGGGGGGCCTATGAGCAGTTCTTC

J gene: TRBJ2-7
clone size: -
D gene: TRBD1
V gene: TRBV5-1
CDR3 protein: CASSLVVRTGGDEQYF
CDR3 DNA: TGCGCCAGCAGCTTGGTAGTCAGGACAGGGGGCGACGAGCAGTACTTC

J gene: TRBJ2-2
clone size: many
D gene: -
V gene: TRBV5-8
CDR3 protein: CASSFSGLTANTGELFF
CDR3 DNA: TGTGCCAGCAGCTTTTCAGGACTAACCGCGAACACCGGGGAGCTGTTTTTT

J gene: TRBJ2-1
clone size: many
D gene: -
V gene: TRBV20-1
CDR3 protein: CSASWGSSYNEQFF
CDR3 DNA: TGCAGTGCTAGTTGGGGGAGCTCCTACAATGAGCAGTTCTTC

J gene: TRBJ1-1
clone size: few
D gene: -
V gene: TRBV2
CDR3 protein: CASIPIQGNTEAFF
CDR3 DNA: TGTGCCAGCATTCCGATACAGGGAAACACTGAAGCTTTCTTT

J gene: TRBJ1-1
clone size: -
D gene: -
V gene: TRBV7-2
CDR3 protein: CASIMQGNTEAFF
CDR3 DNA: TGTGCCAGCATCATGCAGGGGAACACTGAAGCTTTCTTT

J gene: TRBJ2-7
clone size: many
D gene: -
V gene: TRBV28
CDR3 protein: CASSQRSDEQYF
CDR3 DNA: TGTGCCAGCAGTCAGAGGTCCGACGAGCAGTACTTC

J gene: TRBJ2-5
clone size: -
D gene: TRBD1
V gene: TRBV7-9
CDR3 protein: CASSSTGTAQETQYF
CDR3 DNA: TGTGCCAGCAGCTCGACCGGGACAGCCCAAGAGACCCAGTACTTC

J gene: TRBJ2-5
clone size: many
D gene: TRBD1
V gene: TRBV7-9
CDR3 protein: CASSFKQGAGETQYF
CDR3 DNA: TGTGCCAGCAGTTTTAAACAGGGGGCCGGAGAGACCCAGTACTTC

J gene: TRBJ1-1
clone size: many
D gene: -
V gene: TRBV4-1
CDR3 protein: CASSQDDLNTEAFF
CDR3 DNA: TGCGCCAGCAGCCAAGATGATCTGAACACTGAAGCTTTCTTT

J gene: TRBJ1-5
clone size: -
D gene: TRBD1
V gene: TRBV18
CDR3 protein: CASSPTGTASNQPQHF
CDR3 DNA: TGTGCCAGCTCACCGACAGGGACGGCAAGCAATCAGCCCCAGCATTTT

J gene: TRBJ2-5
clone size: many
D gene: -
V gene: TRBV7-3
CDR3 protein: CASSLVREETQYF
CDR3 DNA: TGTGCCAGCAGCCTGGTGAGGGAAGAGACCCAGTACTTC

J gene: TRBJ2-1
clone size: -
D gene: -
V gene: TRBV20-1
CDR3 protein: CSARAPTVLDEQFF
CDR3 DNA: TGCAGTGCTAGAGCGCCGACAGTACTTGATGAGCAGTTCTTC

J gene: TRBJ1-6
clone size: many
D gene: TRBD1
V gene: TRBV7-6
CDR3 protein: CASSLEGQGHSPLHF
CDR3 DNA: TGTGCCAGCAGCTTAGAGGGACAGGGGCATTCACCCCTCCACTTT

J gene: TRBJ2-7
clone size: many
D gene: -
V gene: TRBV24-1
CDR3 protein: CATSENLEKEQYF
CDR3 DNA: TGTGCCACCAGTGAAAATCTGGAAAAAGAGCAGTACTTC

J gene: TRBJ1-2
clone size: many
D gene: -
V gene: TRBV19
CDR3 protein: CASTQSYRNRENYGYTF
CDR3 DNA: TGTGCCAGTACCCAATCGTATCGGAACCGGGAGAACTATGGCTACACCTTC

J gene: TRBJ2-2
clone size: -
D gene: TRBD2
V gene: TRBV2
CDR3 protein: CASSEALAGGNTGELFF
CDR3 DNA: TGTGCCAGCAGTGAAGCGCTAGCGGGGGGGAACACCGGGGAGCTGTTTTTT

J gene: TRBJ1-4
clone size: many
D gene: TRBD1
V gene: TRBV7-6
CDR3 protein: CASSSPGKGQLNEKLFF
CDR3 DNA: TGTGCCAGCAGCTCACCCGGAAAGGGACAGCTTAATGAAAAACTGTTTTTT

J gene: TRBJ2-3
clone size: many
D gene: TRBD1
V gene: TRBV7-2
CDR3 protein: CASSLVGPGQGPDTQYF
CDR3 DNA: TGTGCCAGCAGCTTAGTGGGACCAGGACAGGGACCCGATACGCAGTATTTT

J gene: TRBJ1-6
clone size: many
D gene: TRBD1
V gene: TRBV7-2
CDR3 protein: CASSLTGTEASPLHF
CDR3 DNA: TGTGCCAGCAGCTTAACCGGGACAGAGGCTTCACCCCTCCACTTT

J gene: TRBJ1-4
clone size: -
D gene: -
V gene: TRBV23-1
CDR3 protein: CASRPVQRGARSNTLREKLFF
CDR3 DNA: TGCGCCAGCAGACCCGTCCAGCGCGGGGCCCGAAGCAATACCCTCCGTGAAAAACTGTTTTTT

J gene: TRBJ1-6
clone size: few
D gene: TRBD1
V gene: TRBV7-2
CDR3 protein: CASSGRDSRNSPLHF
CDR3 DNA: TGTGCCAGCAGCGGCCGGGACAGTCGTAATTCACCCCTCCACTTT

J gene: TRBJ2-3
clone size: -
D gene: TRBD1
V gene: TRBV27
CDR3 protein: CASSTYTGAAPLFTDTQYF
CDR3 DNA: TGTGCCAGCAGTACCTACACAGGGGCCGCACCACTATTCACAGATACGCAGTATTTT

J gene: TRBJ1-5
clone size: once
D gene: -
V gene: TRBV20-1
CDR3 protein: CSAYTVGRGYSNQPQHF
CDR3 DNA: TGCAGTGCTTATACGGTGGGCCGCGGGTATAGCAATCAGCCCCAGCATTTT

J gene: TRBJ2-3
clone size: -
D gene: -
V gene: TRBV7-2
CDR3 protein: CASSEWLDTQYF
CDR3 DNA: TGTGCCAGCAGCGAGTGGTTGGATACGCAGTATTTT

J gene: TRBJ1-4
clone size: -
D gene: -
V gene: TRBV7-6
CDR3 protein: CASSFWALNEKLFF
CDR3 DNA: TGTGCCAGCAGCTTTTGGGCCCTTAATGAAAAACTGTTTTTT

J gene: TRBJ2-7
clone size: -
D gene: TRBD1
V gene: TRBV28
CDR3 protein: CASSFAATGGSYEQYF
CDR3 DNA: TGTGCCAGCAGTTTCGCAGCGACAGGGGGTTCCTACGAGCAGTACTTC

J gene: TRBJ1-2
clone size: few
D gene: -
V gene: TRBV4-1
CDR3 protein: CASSQPQESGGYTF
CDR3 DNA: TGCGCCAGCAGCCAACCTCAGGAATCGGGGGGCTACACCTTC

J gene: TRBJ1-4
clone size: few
D gene: -
V gene: TRBV7-6
CDR3 protein: CASSLEDFEKLFF
CDR3 DNA: TGTGCCAGCAGCTTAGAAGATTTCGAAAAACTGTTTTTT

J gene: TRBJ2-7
clone size: few
D gene: -
V gene: TRBV10-3
CDR3 protein: CAISESLGRGPYEQYF
CDR3 DNA: TGTGCCATCAGTGAGTCGTTGGGGCGGGGGCCCTACGAGCAGTACTTC

J gene: TRBJ1-3
clone size: many
D gene: -
V gene: TRBV12-5
CDR3 protein: CASGGLGSGNTIYF
CDR3 DNA: TGTGCTAGTGGTGGACTTGGCTCTGGAAACACCATATATTTT

J gene: TRBJ1-2
clone size: few
D gene: -
V gene: TRBV29-1
CDR3 protein: CSVEDPGPPYGYTF
CDR3 DNA: TGCAGCGTTGAAGATCCAGGGCCGCCCTATGGCTACACCTTC

J gene: TRBJ2-7
clone size: -
D gene: -
V gene: TRBV7-2
CDR3 protein: CASSFAGSNEQYF
CDR3 DNA: TGTGCCAGCAGCTTCGCAGGGAGCAACGAGCAGTACTTC

J gene: TRBJ1-4
clone size: -
D gene: -
V gene: TRBV28
CDR3 protein: CASTGIGGPTNEELFF
CDR3 DNA: TGTGCCAGCACGGGAATAGGGGGGCCGACTAATGAAGAACTGTTTTTT

J gene: TRBJ1-2
clone size: few
D gene: TRBD1
V gene: TRBV12-3/TRBV12-4
CDR3 protein: CASSFSGTGMGYGYTF
CDR3 DNA: TGTGCCAGCAGTTTTTCCGGGACAGGGATGGGCTATGGCTACACCTTC

J gene: TRBJ1-3
clone size: -
D gene: -
V gene: TRBV18
CDR3 protein: CASSPIPSAGKGNTIYF
CDR3 DNA: TGTGCCAGCTCACCAATCCCCTCGGCAGGGAAAGGAAACACCATATATTTT

J gene: TRBJ1-6
clone size: -
D gene: TRBD1
V gene: TRBV20-1
CDR3 protein: CSALGQANSPLHF
CDR3 DNA: TGCAGTGCCCTGGGACAGGCAAATTCACCCCTCCACTTT

J gene: TRBJ1-6
clone size: few
D gene: -
V gene: TRBV10-3
CDR3 protein: CAISESSSSYNSPLHF
CDR3 DNA: TGTGCCATCAGTGAGTCGTCTAGCTCCTATAATTCACCCCTCCACTTT